These 10 T cell receptor beta chains were all obtained from the same sample, sequenced in a study of blood T cell repertoires in COVID-19. TCRdb keeps only in-frame clones here, not all; method: immunoSEQ multiplex PCR. The sample holds about 250,000 clones, roughly 82% seen once. What was sequenced was peripheral blood. The receptors here all came from a woman aged 70-85 years with acute or convalescent COVID-19.

Comments on this clone: The same CDR3 is also encoded by other DNA sequences in this sample. The J gene is TRBJ2-2, the V gene TRBV11-2; possible D gene TRBD2, 5 bases. Germline V gene data show CDR1 as SGHAT and CDR2 as FQNNGV. This CDR3 comprises 13 residues. V lost 5 bases and J 6 bases, leaving 10 bases between the germline ends. CDR3 DNA: TGTGCCAGCAGCCTCGGAGGCGCCGGGGAGCTGTTTTTT. This codes for CASSLGGAGELFF.

J is TRBJ1-4 and V is TRBV19, with 7 bases lining up with TRBD1. This CDR3 region has 16 residues. The germline V gene has CDR1 LNHDA and CDR2 SQIVND (reference sequence). J was trimmed by 13 bases and V by 4 bases; bases with no gene match: 18. The CDR3 reads CASSTQPGQLGSGLFF. CDR3 DNA sequence: TGTGCCAGTAGTACCCAACCGGGACAGCTAGGAAGTGGACTGTTTTTT.

This rearrangement joins TRBV5-4 to TRBJ1-2, with 9 bases matching TRBD1. The germline V gene encodes CDR1 SGHNT and CDR2 YYREEE (reference sequence). V was clipped by 4 bases and J by 1 base; unmatched bases: 5. This CDR3 contains 15 residues. The CDR3: CASSPRDRVNYGYTF. In DNA, the CDR3 is TGTGCCAGCAGCCCCCGGGACAGGGTTAACTATGGCTACACCTTC.

This chain uses TRBV7-9 with TRBJ1-2, with 7 bases lining up with TRBD1. The CDR3 length is 15 residues. V trimming: 1 base; J trimming: 6 bases; junction bases outside the gene matches: 8. CDR1 is SEHNR, CDR2 FQNEAQ, per germline (reference sequence). CDR3 residues: CASSLEGAGLNGYTF. CDR3 nucleotides: TGTGCCAGCAGCTTAGAGGGGGCAGGCTTGAATGGCTACACCTTC.

The J gene is TRBJ1-5, the V gene TRBV23-1; possibly TRBD1 for D (6 bases). TRBV23-1 is filed as an ORF, its function uncertain. Trimming took off 4 bases at V and 4 bases at J, with 14 bases between the two ends. The CDR3 totals 15 residues. CDR3 DNA: TGCGCCAGCAGTCCCACCGGGACACCAAATCAGCCCCAGCATTTT. It codes for CASSPTGTPNQPQHF.

The chain joins TRBV4-2 to TRBJ1-6; 9 bases map to TRBD1. V dropped 0 bases and J dropped 9; count of bases not matched to a gene: 3. The CDR3 spans 15 residues. CDR1 is LGHNA and CDR2 is YNFKEQ in the germline V gene. The CDR3 protein is CASSQEQGAGSPLHF. DNA for the CDR3: TGTGCCAGCAGCCAAGAACAGGGGGCTGGTTCACCCCTCCACTTT.

The chain combines TRBV10-1 with TRBJ2-3; D perhaps matches TRBD2 (6 bases). This CDR3 region has 14 residues. Deletions cut 2 bases from V and 0 bases from J, with 6 bases between. Germline-derived CDR1 and CDR2 are WNHNN and SYGVQD (reference sequence). CDR3: CASSEGTSTDTQYF. The CDR3 DNA follows: TGCGCCAGCAGTGAGGGGACTAGCACAGATACGCAGTATTTT.

The V gene is TRBV7-2, the J gene TRBJ1-4; possibly TRBD1 for D (6 bases). This CDR3 spans 13 amino acids. V dropped 7 bases and J dropped 7 bases, with 13 bases sitting between them. Germline assignment: CDR1 SGHTA and CDR2 FQGNSA. The CDR3 region has the DNA TGTGCCAGCACCCTCTTAGGGGGTGAAAAACTGTTTTTT. Its protein product is CASTLLGGEKLFF.

The table lists this clone with a count of one. This chain links TRBV24-1 with TRBJ1-2; D call uncertain. Trimming pared 2 bases from V and 3 bases from J, leaving 6 bases between. Germline V gives CDR1 KGHDR, CDR2 SFDVKD. This CDR3 contains 13 residues. CDR3 sequence: CATSDSRDYGYTF. CDR3 sequence (DNA): TGTGCCACCAGTGATTCCCGTGACTATGGCTACACCTTC.

The chain employs TRBV30 and TRBJ1-6, with D maybe TRBD1 (5 bases). The CDR3 has 13 amino acids. Germline CDR1 and CDR2: GTSNPN and SVGIG (reference sequence). V lost 5 bases and J lost 7, with 12 bases in between. CDR3 protein: CAWQGLMNSPLHF. The DNA of the CDR3 is TGTGCCTGGCAGGGACTGATGAATTCACCCCTCCACTTT.